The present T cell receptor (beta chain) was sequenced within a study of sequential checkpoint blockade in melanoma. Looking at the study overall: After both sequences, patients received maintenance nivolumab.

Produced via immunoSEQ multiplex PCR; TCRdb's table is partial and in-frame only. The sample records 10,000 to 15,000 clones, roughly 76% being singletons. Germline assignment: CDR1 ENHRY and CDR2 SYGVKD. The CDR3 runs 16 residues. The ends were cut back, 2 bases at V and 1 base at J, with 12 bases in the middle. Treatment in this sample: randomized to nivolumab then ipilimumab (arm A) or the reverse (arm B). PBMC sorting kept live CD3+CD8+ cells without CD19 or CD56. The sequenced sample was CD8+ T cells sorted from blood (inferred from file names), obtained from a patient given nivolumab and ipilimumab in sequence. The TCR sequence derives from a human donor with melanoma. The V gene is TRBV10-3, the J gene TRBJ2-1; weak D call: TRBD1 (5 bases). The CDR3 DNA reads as TGTGCCATCAGTGAGGGGGCAGGGTGGTCCTACAATGAGCAGTTCTTC. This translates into CAISEGAGWSYNEQFF.